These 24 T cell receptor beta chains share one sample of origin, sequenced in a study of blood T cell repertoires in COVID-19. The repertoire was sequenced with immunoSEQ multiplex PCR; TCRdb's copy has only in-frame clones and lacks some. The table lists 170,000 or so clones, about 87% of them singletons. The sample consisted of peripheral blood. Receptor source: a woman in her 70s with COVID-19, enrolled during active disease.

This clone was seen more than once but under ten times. The CDR3 spells CAWGGQGETEAFF. As DNA, the CDR3 is TGTGCCTGGGGGGGACAGGGGGAGACTGAAGCTTTCTTT. The genes are TRBV30 and TRBJ1-1, with 11 bases aligning to TRBD1. V dropped 5 bases and J dropped 5; count of bases not matched to a gene: 4. The CDR3 is made up of 13 amino acids. CDR1 and CDR2 (germline): GTSNPN, SVGIG (reference sequence).

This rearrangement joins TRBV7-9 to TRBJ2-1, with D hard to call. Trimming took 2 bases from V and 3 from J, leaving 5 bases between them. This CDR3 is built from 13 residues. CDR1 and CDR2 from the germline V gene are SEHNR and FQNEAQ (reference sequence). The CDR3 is CASSLPVYNEQFF. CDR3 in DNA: TGTGCCAGCAGCTTACCCGTCTACAATGAGCAGTTCTTC.

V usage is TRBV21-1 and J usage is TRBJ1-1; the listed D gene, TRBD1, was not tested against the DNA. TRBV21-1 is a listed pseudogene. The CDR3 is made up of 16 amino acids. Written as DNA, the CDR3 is TGTGCCAGCCTATCCGGGACAGAAGGATTCGTCACTGAAGCTTTCTTT. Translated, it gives CASLSGTEGFVTEAFF.

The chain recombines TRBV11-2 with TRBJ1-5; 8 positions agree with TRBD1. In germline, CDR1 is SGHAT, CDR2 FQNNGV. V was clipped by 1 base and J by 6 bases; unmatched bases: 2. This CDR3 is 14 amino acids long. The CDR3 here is CASSLGTGSQPQHF. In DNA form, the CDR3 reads TGTGCCAGCAGCTTAGGGACAGGGTCTCAGCCCCAGCATTTT.

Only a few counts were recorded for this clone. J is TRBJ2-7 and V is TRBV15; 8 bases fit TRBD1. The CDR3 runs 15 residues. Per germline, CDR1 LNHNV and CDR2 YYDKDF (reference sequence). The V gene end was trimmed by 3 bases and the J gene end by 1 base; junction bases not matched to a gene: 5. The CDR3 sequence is CATSRDRAASYEQYF. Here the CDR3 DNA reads TGTGCCACCAGCAGGGACAGGGCGGCGTCCTACGAGCAGTACTTC. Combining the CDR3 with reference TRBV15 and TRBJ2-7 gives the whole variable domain DAMVIQNPRYQVTQFGKPVTLSCSQTLNHNVMYWYQQKSSQAPKLLFHYYDKDFNNEADTPDNFQSRRPNTSFCFLDIRSPGLGDTAMYLCATSRDRAASYEQYFGPGTRLTVT.

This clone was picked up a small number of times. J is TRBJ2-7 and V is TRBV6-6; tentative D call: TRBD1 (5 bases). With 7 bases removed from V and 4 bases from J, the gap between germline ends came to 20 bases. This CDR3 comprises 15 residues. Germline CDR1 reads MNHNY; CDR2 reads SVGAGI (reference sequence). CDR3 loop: CASTTRRANFYEQYF. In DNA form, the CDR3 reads TGTGCCAGCACCACTCGCAGGGCCAATTTTTACGAGCAGTACTTC.

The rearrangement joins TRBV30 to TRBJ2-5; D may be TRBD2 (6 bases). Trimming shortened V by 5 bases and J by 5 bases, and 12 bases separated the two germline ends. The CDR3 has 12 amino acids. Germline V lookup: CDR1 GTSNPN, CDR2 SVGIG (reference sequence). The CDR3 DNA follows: TGTGCCTGGGGGAGGATTCGTGAGACCCAGTACTTC. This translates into CAWGRIRETQYF.

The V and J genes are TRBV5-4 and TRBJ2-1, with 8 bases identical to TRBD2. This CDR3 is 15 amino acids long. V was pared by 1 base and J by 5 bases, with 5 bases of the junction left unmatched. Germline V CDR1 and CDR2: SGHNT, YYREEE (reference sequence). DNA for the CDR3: TGTGCCAGCAGCTTGTACAGCGGGAGTAACAATGAGCAGTTCTTC. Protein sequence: CASSLYSGSNNEQFF.

CDR3 in amino acids: CASSWTGGKYEQYF. The CDR3 DNA sequence: TGCGCCAGCAGCTGGACAGGGGGCAAATACGAGCAGTACTTC. The V call is TRBV5-1, the J call TRBJ2-7, with TRBD1 matching 11 bases. The junction had 3 bases not matched to a gene; V was cut back by 3 bases and J by 4 bases. The germline V gene encodes CDR1 SGHRS and CDR2 YFSETQ. This CDR3 has 14 amino acids.

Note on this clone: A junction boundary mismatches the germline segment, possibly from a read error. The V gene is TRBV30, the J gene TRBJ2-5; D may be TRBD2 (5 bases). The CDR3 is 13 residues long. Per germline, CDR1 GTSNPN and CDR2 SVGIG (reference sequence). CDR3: CAWSVREQGTQYF. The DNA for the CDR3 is TGTGCCTGGAGTGTACGGGAACAAGGGACCCAGTACTTC.

The CDR3 spells CASSLRQGAGYEQYF. The CDR3 coding sequence is TGTGCCAGCAGTTTAAGGCAGGGTGCGGGGTACGAGCAGTACTTC. The chain employs TRBV28 and TRBJ2-7; D may be TRBD2 (6 bases). Germline V gene lookup returns CDR1 MDHEN and CDR2 SYDVKM. The CDR3 is made up of 15 amino acids. V lost 2 bases to trimming and J lost 4 bases, with 15 bases between them.

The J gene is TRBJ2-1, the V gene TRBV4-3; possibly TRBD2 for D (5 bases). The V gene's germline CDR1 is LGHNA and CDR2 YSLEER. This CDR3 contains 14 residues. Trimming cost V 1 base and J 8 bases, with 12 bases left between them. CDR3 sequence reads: CASSQGMGVHEQFF. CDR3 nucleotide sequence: TGCGCCAGCAGCCAAGGGATGGGAGTCCATGAGCAGTTCTTC.

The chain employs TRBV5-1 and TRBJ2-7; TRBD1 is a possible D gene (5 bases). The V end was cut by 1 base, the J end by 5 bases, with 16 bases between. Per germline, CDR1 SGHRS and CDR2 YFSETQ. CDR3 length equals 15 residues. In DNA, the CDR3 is TGCGCCAGCAGCTTGCTGGGCAGGGTCAGGAACGAGCAGTACTTC. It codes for CASSLLGRVRNEQYF.

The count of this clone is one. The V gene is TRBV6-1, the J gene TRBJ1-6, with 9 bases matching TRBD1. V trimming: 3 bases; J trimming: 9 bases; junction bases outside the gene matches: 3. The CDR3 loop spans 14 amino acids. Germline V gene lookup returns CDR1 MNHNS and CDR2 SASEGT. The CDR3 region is CASSEDRGFSPLHF. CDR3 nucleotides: TGTGCCAGCAGTGAGGACAGGGGATTTTCACCCCTCCACTTT.

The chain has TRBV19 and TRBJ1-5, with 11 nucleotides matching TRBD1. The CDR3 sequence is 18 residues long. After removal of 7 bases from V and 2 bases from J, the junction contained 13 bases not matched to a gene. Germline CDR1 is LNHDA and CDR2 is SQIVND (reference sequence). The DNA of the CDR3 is TGTGCCAGTACATACCCCGGGACAGGGGGTTTGGGCAATCAGCCCCAGCATTTT. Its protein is CASTYPGTGGLGNQPQHF.

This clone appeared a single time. The CDR3 nucleotides are TGTGCCAGCACCCGACAGGTTTCGGACTATGGCTACACCTTC. Translating it yields CASTRQVSDYGYTF. The chain has TRBV2 and TRBJ1-2; maybe TRBD1 (6 bases). CDR1 is SNHLY, CDR2 FYNNEI, per germline. The CDR3 consists of 14 residues. Deletions cut 7 bases from V and 3 bases from J, with 15 bases between. Full variable domain (missing parts from reference TRBV2 and TRBJ1-2): EPEVTQTPSHQVTQMGQEVILRCVPISNHLYFYWYRQILGQKVEFLVSFYNNEISEKSEIFDDQFSVERPDGSNFTLKIRSTKLEDSAMYFCASTRQVSDYGYTFGSGTRLTVV.

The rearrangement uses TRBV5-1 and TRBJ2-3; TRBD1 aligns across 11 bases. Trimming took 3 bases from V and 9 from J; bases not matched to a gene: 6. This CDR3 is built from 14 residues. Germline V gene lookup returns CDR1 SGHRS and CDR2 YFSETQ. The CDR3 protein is CASSSGTGGETQYF. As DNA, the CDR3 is TGCGCCAGCAGCTCAGGGACAGGGGGAGAAACGCAGTATTTT.

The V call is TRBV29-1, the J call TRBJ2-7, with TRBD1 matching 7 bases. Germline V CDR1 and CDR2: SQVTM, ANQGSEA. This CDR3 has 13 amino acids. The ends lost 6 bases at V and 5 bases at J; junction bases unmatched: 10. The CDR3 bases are TGCAGCGTCCTGACAGGGTCGAGGAACGAGCAGTACTTC. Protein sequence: CSVLTGSRNEQYF.

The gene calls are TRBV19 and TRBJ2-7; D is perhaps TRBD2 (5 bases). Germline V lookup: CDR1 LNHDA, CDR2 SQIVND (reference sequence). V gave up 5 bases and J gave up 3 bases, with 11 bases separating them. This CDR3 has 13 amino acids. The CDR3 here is CASSLRRDYEQYF. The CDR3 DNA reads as TGTGCCAGTAGTCTCCGACGGGACTACGAGCAGTACTTC.

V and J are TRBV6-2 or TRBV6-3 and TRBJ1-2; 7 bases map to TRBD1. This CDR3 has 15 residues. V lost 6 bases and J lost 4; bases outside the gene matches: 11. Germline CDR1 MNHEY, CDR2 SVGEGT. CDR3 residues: CASSPSGTVFYGYTF. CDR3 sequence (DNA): TGTGCCAGCAGCCCTTCTGGGACAGTATTCTATGGCTACACCTTC.

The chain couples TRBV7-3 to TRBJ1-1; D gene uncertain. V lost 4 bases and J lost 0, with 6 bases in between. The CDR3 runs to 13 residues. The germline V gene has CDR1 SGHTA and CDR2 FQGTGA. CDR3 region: CASSSQMNTEAFF. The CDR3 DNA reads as TGTGCCAGCAGCTCCCAGATGAACACTGAAGCTTTCTTT. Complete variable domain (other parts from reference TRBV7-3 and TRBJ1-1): GAGVSQTPSNKVTEKGKYVELRCDPISGHTALYWYRQSLGQGPEFLIYFQGTGAADDSGLPNDRFFAVRPEGSVSTLKIQRTERGDSAVYLCASSSQMNTEAFFGQGTRLTVV.

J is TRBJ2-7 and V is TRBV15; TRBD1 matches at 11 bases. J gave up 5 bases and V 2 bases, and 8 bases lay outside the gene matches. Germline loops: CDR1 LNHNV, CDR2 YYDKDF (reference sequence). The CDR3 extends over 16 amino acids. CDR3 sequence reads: CATSRTPDRGLDEQYF. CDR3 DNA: TGTGCCACCAGCAGAACCCCGGACAGGGGGCTAGACGAGCAGTACTTC.

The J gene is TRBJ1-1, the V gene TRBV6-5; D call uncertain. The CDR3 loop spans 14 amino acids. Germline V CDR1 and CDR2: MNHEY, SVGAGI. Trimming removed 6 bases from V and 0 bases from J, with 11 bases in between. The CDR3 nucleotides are TGTGCCAGCAGCCCCTACGCCATGAACACTGAAGCTTTCTTT. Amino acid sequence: CASSPYAMNTEAFF.

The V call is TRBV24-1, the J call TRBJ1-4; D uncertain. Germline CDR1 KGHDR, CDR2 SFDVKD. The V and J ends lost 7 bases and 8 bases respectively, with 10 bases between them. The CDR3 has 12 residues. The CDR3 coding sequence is TGTGCCACCAGCCAAGATGGCGAAAAACTGTTTTTT. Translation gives CATSQDGEKLFF.